The 13 T cell receptor beta chains listed next were all sequenced from one sample in a study of shared clonotypes between healthy human individuals. Here immunoSEQ multiplex PCR was the method, and the copy in TCRdb shows in-frame clones only, minus some. The table has roughly 640,000 clones, about 96% seen once; the top ten hold 0.057%. The sequenced material came from naive CD4+ T cells sorted from blood. Stated subset: CD45RA+ positively selected. These TCRs come from a woman in her twenties or thirties in good health.

The chain recombines TRBV5-1 with TRBJ2-5; TRBD2 matches 8 bases. The ends lost 4 bases at V and 5 bases at J; junction bases unmatched: 7. CDR1 is SGHRS, CDR2 YFSETQ, per germline. The CDR3 spans 14 residues. The CDR3 coding sequence is TGCGCCAGCAGCCGGAGCGGGAGTACCGAGACCCAGTACTTC. It specifies CASSRSGSTETQYF. Complete variable domain (other parts from reference TRBV5-1 and TRBJ2-5): KAGVTQTPRYLIKTRGQQVTLSCSPISGHRSVSWYQQTPGQGLQFLFEYFSETQRNKGNFPGRFSGRQFSNSRSEMNVSTLELGDSALYLCASSRSGSTETQYFGPGTRLLVL.

V usage is TRBV6-5 and J usage is TRBJ2-7, with D maybe TRBD2 (6 bases). The CDR3 sequence is 12 residues long. Per germline, CDR1 MNHEY and CDR2 SVGAGI. Trimming took 6 bases from V and 4 from J, leaving 10 bases between them. The CDR3 sequence: CASSRGGYEQYF. The CDR3 DNA reads TGTGCCAGCAGCCGTGGGGGGTACGAGCAGTACTTC.

Notes on this clone: The sample carries other DNA sequences with the same CDR3. The chain carries TRBV18 and TRBJ2-7; D gene unclear. The CDR3 consists of 12 residues. The germline gives CDR1 KGHSH, CDR2 LQKENI. V lost 3 bases and J lost 4, with 7 bases in between. The CDR3 reads CASSPSSYEQYF. In DNA form, the CDR3 reads TGTGCCAGCTCACCTAGCTCATACGAGCAGTACTTC.

This chain links TRBV2 with TRBJ2-2; TRBD2 matches at 8 bases. This CDR3 has 13 amino acids. V lost 7 bases, J lost 4 bases, and 2 bases stayed unmatched. Germline CDR1 SNHLY, CDR2 FYNNEI. The DNA for the CDR3 is TGTGCCAGCAACGGGAGGGCCACCGGGGAGCTGTTTTTT. Amino acids: CASNGRATGELFF.

This clone was seen a single time. The chain combines TRBV28 with TRBJ2-1, with 8 bases matching TRBD2. Unmatched junction bases numbered 8, after V lost 7 bases and J lost 9 bases. This CDR3 region has 13 residues. The germline gives CDR1 MDHEN, CDR2 SYDVKM. CDR3 in amino acids: CASKPGGAGEQFF. For the CDR3, the DNA is TGTGCCAGCAAGCCGGGAGGGGCGGGTGAGCAGTTCTTC.

The chain employs TRBV28 and TRBJ2-7, with D unresolved. CDR1 MDHEN and CDR2 SYDVKM come from the germline V gene. This CDR3 contains 15 residues. The V gene lost 2 bases and the J gene lost 2 bases, with 13 bases spanning the gap. CDR3 protein: CASSLRSKLPYEQYF. As DNA, the CDR3 is TGTGCCAGCAGTTTAAGGTCCAAGTTACCCTACGAGCAGTACTTC.

The chain combines TRBV2 with TRBJ2-2, with D possibly being TRBD1 (5 bases). V was pared by 4 bases and J by 8 bases, with 11 bases between. The germline V gene encodes CDR1 SNHLY and CDR2 FYNNEI. The CDR3 has 13 residues. The CDR3 nucleotides are TGTGCCAGCAGTGGAGCCAGGGATGGGGAGCTGTTTTTT. This gives the protein CASSGARDGELFF.

The chain employs TRBV11-2 and TRBJ2-7; 7 bases are a match to TRBD1. Germline CDR1 reads SGHAT; CDR2 reads FQNNGV. The CDR3 extends over 14 amino acids. V lost 5 bases, J lost 2 bases, and 6 bases stayed unmatched. CDR3 protein: CASSIRDRAYEQYF. CDR3 DNA sequence: TGTGCCAGCAGCATAAGGGACAGAGCCTACGAGCAGTACTTC. Combining the CDR3 with reference TRBV11-2 and TRBJ2-7 gives the whole variable domain EAGVAQSPRYKIIEKRQSVAFWCNPISGHATLYWYQQILGQGPKLLIQFQNNGVVDDSQLPKDRFSAERLKGVDSTLKIQPAKLEDSAVYLCASSIRDRAYEQYFGPGTRLTVT.

V usage is TRBV28 and J usage is TRBJ1-5, with D possibly matching TRBD1 (5 bases). This CDR3 has 15 amino acids. V lost 4 bases to trimming and J lost 7 bases, with 17 bases between them. The V gene's germline CDR1 is MDHEN and CDR2 SYDVKM. The CDR3, as DNA: TGTGCCAGCAGTTCAGGAGGGACCCTCGAGCAGCCCCAGCATTTT. The encoded protein is CASSSGGTLEQPQHF. Full variable domain (rest looked up from reference TRBV28 and TRBJ1-5): DVKVTQSSRYLVKRTGEKVFLECVQDMDHENMFWYRQDPGLGLRLIYFSYDVKMKEKGDIPEGYSVSREKKERFSLILESASTNQTSMYLCASSSGGTLEQPQHFGDGTRLSIL.

This chain joins TRBV6-6 and TRBJ2-7; 7 nucleotides line up with TRBD1. Germline V gene sequence: CDR1 MNHNY, CDR2 SVGAGI (reference sequence). The CDR3 is 11 residues long. The junction had 4 bases not matched to a gene; V was cut back by 5 bases and J by 9 bases. CDR3 sequence reads: CASSPGTVQYF. The CDR3 DNA follows: TGTGCCAGCAGTCCCGGGACAGTGCAGTACTTC.

V usage is TRBV6-5 and J usage is TRBJ2-7; no clear D gene. Trimming took 5 bases from V and 4 from J, leaving 6 bases between them. CDR1 MNHEY and CDR2 SVGAGI come from the germline V gene. This CDR3 is built from 11 residues. CDR3 amino acids: CASSVPYEQYF. The CDR3 DNA reads TGTGCCAGCAGTGTGCCGTACGAGCAGTACTTC.

The rearrangement links TRBV28 to TRBJ2-5; 11 bases are a match to TRBD2. The V gene end was trimmed by 0 bases and the J gene end by 2 bases; junction bases not matched to a gene: 11. The V gene's germline CDR1 is MDHEN and CDR2 SYDVKM. This CDR3 is 19 amino acids long. The CDR3 DNA reads TGTGCCAGCAGTTTATGGGAACGCCGGACTAGCGGGCCTCAAGAGACCCAGTACTTC. Translating gives CASSLWERRTSGPQETQYF.

This rearrangement joins TRBV19 to TRBJ2-1, with TRBD2 as a possible D gene (7 bases). The CDR3 extends over 14 amino acids. With 6 bases removed from V and 6 bases from J, the gap between germline ends came to 15 bases. The germline V gene has CDR1 LNHDA and CDR2 SQIVND (reference sequence). CDR3 region: CASRRVGGPNEQFF. CDR3 in DNA: TGTGCCAGTAGAAGGGTCGGGGGGCCCAATGAGCAGTTCTTC.